This entry features one T cell receptor beta chain sequence. Antigen unknown. This CDR3 is also generated by other DNA sequences in the sample. Genomic DNA (from each subset) was split evenly across several immunoSEQ plates. Authors' processing steps: Junction-only sequences without quality scores came from ImmunoSEQ, so filtering differed. Repertoires were generated with immunoSEQ multiplex PCR, while TCRdb's copy carries only in-frame clones and drops some. Clone size and the V and J calls come from that table; the DNA yielded D and trimming. This table holds millions of clones, more than 85% found once. From germline, CDR1 is MDHEN and CDR2 SYDVKM. This CDR3 is 14 amino acids long. Trimming took 3 bases from V and 1 from J, leaving 9 bases between them. This entry is derived from a study of shared clonotypes between healthy human individuals. Across the study: For every donor, three CD4 naive, three CD4 memory, two CD8 naive and one CD8 memory plates were used.

Study results and limitations: Sequencing depth was expected to influence donor clonotype sharing.

The chain carries TRBV28 and TRBJ2-5; D gene unclear. Input material: naive CD4+ T cells from PBMCs. As for subset: CD45RA+ positively selected. This receptor was taken from a man aged 18-30 years in good health. Some clones in this sample may be carry-over from other donors' samples. CDR3 loop: CASSFSGVQETQYF. The CDR3 bases are TGTGCCAGCAGTTTTAGTGGGGTCCAAGAGACCCAGTACTTC.